This entry lists 5 T cell receptor beta chains sequenced from one sample in a study of blood T cells in healthy people across ages. Next came a second PCR, run for 7 to 11 cycles, which used a sample-barcoded 5' primer along with a J-beta primer mix. TCRdb independently ran MiXCR on the 5' RACE reads; one entry per CDR3 protein. This table holds approximately 760,000 distinct CDR3 sequences, 25% found once. The data were also submitted as part of a second study, on T cells of mothers and their children.

Material for sequencing was blood. The origin of the receptors is a boy aged 10-17 years in good health.

The chain combines TRBV20-1 with TRBJ2-3; D possibly uses TRBD1 or TRBD2 (5 bases each). This CDR3 has 14 amino acids. V gave up 2 bases and J gave up 4 bases, with 13 bases separating them. Germline V gene lookup returns CDR1 DFQATT and CDR2 SNEGSKA (reference sequence). CDR3 amino acids: CSARRDQRPDTQYF. The CDR3 DNA reads as TGCAGTGCTAGAAGGGACCAGAGGCCAGATACGCAGTATTTT.

This clonotype was counted between two and nine times. V and J are TRBV18 and TRBJ2-5; 8 nucleotides agree with TRBD1. Germline CDR1 reads KGHSH; CDR2 reads LQKENI. V lost 6 bases, J lost 0 bases, and 3 bases stayed unmatched. CDR3 length: 14 residues. For the CDR3, the DNA is TGTGCCAGCTCCCCGACAGGGGACCAAGAGACCCAGTACTTC. This translates into CASSPTGDQETQYF.

This clonotype was picked up a small number of times. The rearrangement links TRBV20-1 to TRBJ2-1; no firm D call. The ends were cut back, 8 bases at V and 2 bases at J, with 16 bases in the middle. The CDR3 totals 14 residues. The germline CDR1 and CDR2 sequences are DFQATT and SNEGSKA (reference sequence). In DNA form, the CDR3 reads TGCAGTTCCCTTTGGGCTAGGGCCTACAATGAGCAGTTCTTC. It translates to CSSLWARAYNEQFF.

The V gene is TRBV29-1, the J gene TRBJ2-5, with 8 nucleotides matching TRBD2. The DNA end favors TRBJ2-7, so the J call may be wrong. The CDR3 has 14 residues. Germline values: CDR1 SQVTM, CDR2 ANQGSEA. CDR3 in DNA: TGCAGCGTTTCCACTAGCGGAGGGCGGGGCGAGCAGTACTTC. This codes for CSVSTSGGRGEQYF.

This clonotype was seen more than once but under ten times. The J gene is TRBJ2-2, the V gene TRBV6-5; the D is unclear. CDR1 is MNHEY, CDR2 SVGAGI, per germline. Trimming took 2 bases from V and 0 from J, leaving 4 bases between them. The CDR3 runs 14 residues. The CDR3 region has the DNA TGTGCCAGCAGTTACAACGCGAACACCGGGGAGCTGTTTTTT. It encodes CASSYNANTGELFF.